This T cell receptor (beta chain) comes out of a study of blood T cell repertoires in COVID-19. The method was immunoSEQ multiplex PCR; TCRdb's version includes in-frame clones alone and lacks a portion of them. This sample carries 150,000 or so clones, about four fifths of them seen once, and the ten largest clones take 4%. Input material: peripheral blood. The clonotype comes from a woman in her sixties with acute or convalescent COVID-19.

The DNA of the CDR3 is TGTGCCAGCAGCCTTGGACATCAGAGCTACGAGCAGTACTTC. As protein: CASSLGHQSYEQYF. The chain joins TRBV7-8 to TRBJ2-7; D may be TRBD1 (5 bases). This CDR3 contains 14 residues. The V end was cut by 5 bases, the J end by 3 bases, with 14 bases between. From germline, CDR1 is SGHVS and CDR2 FQNEAQ.